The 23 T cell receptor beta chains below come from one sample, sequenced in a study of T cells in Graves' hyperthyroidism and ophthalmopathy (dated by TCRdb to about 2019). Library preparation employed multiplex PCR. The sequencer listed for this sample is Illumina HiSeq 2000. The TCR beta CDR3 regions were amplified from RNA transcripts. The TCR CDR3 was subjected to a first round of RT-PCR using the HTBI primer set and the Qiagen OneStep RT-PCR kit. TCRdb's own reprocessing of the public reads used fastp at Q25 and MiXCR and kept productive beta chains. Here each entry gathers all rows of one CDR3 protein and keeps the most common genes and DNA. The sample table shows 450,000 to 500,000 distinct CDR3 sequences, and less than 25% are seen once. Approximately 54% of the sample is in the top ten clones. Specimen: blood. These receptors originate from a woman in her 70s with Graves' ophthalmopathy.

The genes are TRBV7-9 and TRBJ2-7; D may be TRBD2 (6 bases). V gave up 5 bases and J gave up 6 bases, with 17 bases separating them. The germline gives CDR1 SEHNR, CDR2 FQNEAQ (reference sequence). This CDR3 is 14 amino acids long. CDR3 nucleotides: TGTGCCAGCAGCCCCCCCGGGAGTAGGAGCGAGCAGTACTTC. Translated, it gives CASSPPGSRSEQYF.

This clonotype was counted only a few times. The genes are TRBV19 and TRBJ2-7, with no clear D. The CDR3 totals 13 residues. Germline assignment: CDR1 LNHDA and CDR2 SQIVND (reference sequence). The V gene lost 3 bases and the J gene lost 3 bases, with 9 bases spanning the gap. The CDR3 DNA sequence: TGTGCCAGTAGTATGGGCAGCATCTACGAGCAGTACTTC. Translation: CASSMGSIYEQYF.

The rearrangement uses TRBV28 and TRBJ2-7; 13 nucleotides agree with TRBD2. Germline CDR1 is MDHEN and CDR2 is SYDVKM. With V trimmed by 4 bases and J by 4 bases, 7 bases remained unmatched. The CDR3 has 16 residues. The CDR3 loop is CASSSRTSGREYEQYF. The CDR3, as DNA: TGTGCCAGCAGTTCTCGGACTAGCGGGAGAGAGTACGAGCAGTACTTC.

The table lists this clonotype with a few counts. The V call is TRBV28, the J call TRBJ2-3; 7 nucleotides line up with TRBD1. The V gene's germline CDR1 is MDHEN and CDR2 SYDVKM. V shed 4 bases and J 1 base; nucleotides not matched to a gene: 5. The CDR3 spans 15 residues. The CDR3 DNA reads TGTGCCAGCAGTTCTTCCGGGACAGGCACAGATACGCAGTATTTT. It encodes CASSSSGTGTDTQYF.

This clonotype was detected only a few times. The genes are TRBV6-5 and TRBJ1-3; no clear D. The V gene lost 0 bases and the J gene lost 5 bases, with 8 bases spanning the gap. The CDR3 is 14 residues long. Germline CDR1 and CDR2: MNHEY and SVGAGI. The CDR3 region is CASSYSATRNTIYF. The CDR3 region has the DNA TGTGCCAGCAGTTACTCGGCAACGAGAAACACCATATATTTT.

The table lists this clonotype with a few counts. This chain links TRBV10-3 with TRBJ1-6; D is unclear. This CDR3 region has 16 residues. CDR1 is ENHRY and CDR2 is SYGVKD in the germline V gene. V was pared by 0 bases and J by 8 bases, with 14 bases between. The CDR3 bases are TGTGCCATCAGTGAGTCCGGCGGCCCTGGGGATTCACCCCTCCACTTT. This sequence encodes CAISESGGPGDSPLHF.

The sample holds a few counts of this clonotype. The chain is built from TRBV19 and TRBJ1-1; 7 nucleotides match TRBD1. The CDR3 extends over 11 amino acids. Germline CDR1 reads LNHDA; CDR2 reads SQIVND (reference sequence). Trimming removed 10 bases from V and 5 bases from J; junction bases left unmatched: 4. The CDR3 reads CATSGGTEAFF. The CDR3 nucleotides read TGTGCCACCTCAGGGGGAACTGAAGCTTTCTTT.

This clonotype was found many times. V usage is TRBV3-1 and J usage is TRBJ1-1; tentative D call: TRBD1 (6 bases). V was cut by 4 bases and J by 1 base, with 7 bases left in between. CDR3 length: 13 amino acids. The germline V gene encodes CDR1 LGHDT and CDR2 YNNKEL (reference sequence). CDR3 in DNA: TGTGCCAGCAGCCGGACAGAGAACACTGAAGCTTTCTTT. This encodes CASSRTENTEAFF.

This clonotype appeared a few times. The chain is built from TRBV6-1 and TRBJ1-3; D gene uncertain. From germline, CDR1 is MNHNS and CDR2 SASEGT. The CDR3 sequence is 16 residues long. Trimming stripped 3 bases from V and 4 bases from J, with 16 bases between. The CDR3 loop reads CASSDLTASSGNTIYF. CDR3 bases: TGTGCCAGCAGTGATCTCACAGCTTCTTCGGGAAACACCATATATTTT.

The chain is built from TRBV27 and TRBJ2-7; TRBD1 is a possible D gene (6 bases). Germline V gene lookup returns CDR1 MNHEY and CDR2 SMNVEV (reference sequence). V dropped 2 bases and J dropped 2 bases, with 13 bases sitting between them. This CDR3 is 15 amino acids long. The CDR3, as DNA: TGTGCCAGCAGTTTAGAGGTCAGGGGACCCTACGAGCAGTACTTC. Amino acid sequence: CASSLEVRGPYEQYF.

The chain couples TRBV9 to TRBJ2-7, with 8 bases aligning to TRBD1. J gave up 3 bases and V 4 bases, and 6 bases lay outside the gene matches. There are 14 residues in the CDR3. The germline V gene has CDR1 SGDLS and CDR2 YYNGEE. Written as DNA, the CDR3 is TGTGCCAGCAGCCCCCCGGGACAGGTCTACGAGCAGTACTTC. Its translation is CASSPPGQVYEQYF.

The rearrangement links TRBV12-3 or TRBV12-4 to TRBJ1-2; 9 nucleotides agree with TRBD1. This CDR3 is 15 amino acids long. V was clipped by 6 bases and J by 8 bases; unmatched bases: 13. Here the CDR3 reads CASRMETGGSTGYTF. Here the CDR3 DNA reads TGTGCCAGCAGAATGGAGACAGGGGGTAGTACCGGCTACACCTTC.

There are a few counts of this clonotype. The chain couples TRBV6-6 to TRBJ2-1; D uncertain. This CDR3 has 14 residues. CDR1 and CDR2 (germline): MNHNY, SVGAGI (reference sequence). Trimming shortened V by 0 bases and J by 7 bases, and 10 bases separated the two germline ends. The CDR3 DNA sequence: TGTGCCAGCAGTTACTCCCCTGATGAGAATGAGCAGTTCTTC. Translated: CASSYSPDENEQFF.

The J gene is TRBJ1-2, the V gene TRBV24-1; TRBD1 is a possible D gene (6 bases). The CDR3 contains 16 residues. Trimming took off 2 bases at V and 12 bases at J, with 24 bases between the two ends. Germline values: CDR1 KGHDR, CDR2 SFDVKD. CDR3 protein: CATSDSIRGCSLGDTF. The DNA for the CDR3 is TGTGCCACCAGTGATTCGATCAGGGGATGCAGTCTGGGAGACACCTTC.

The CDR3 here is CSVDHYGYTF. The CDR3 DNA reads as TGCAGCGTTGACCACTATGGCTACACCTTC. This chain joins TRBV29-1 and TRBJ1-2; D gene ambiguous. V lost 3 bases and J 3 bases, leaving 2 bases between the germline ends. CDR3 length: 10 amino acids. The germline V gene encodes CDR1 SQVTM and CDR2 ANQGSEA.

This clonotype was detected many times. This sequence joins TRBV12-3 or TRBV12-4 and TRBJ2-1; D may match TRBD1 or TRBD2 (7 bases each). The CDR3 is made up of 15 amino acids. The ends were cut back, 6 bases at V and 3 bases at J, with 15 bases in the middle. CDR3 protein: CASSRGGQLYNEQFF. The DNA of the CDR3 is TGTGCCAGCAGCAGGGGGGGACAGCTCTACAATGAGCAGTTCTTC.

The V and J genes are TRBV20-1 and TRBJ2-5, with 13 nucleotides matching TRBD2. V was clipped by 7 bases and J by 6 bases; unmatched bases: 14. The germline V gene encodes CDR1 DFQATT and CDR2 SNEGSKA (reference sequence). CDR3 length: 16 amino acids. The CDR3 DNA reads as TGCAGTGTGTCACTAGCGGGAGGGGGGAGGATGAAGACCCAGTACTTC. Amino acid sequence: CSVSLAGGGRMKTQYF.

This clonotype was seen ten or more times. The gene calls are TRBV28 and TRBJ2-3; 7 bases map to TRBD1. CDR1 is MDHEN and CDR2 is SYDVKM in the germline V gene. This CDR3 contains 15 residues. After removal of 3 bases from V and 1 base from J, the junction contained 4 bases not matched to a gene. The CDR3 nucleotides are TGTGCCAGCAGTTTTAGTACAGGGGGCACAGATACGCAGTATTTT. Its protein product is CASSFSTGGTDTQYF. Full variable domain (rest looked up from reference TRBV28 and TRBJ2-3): DVKVTQSSRYLVKRTGEKVFLECVQDMDHENMFWYRQDPGLGLRLIYFSYDVKMKEKGDIPEGYSVSREKKERFSLILESASTNQTSMYLCASSFSTGGTDTQYFGPGTRLTVL.

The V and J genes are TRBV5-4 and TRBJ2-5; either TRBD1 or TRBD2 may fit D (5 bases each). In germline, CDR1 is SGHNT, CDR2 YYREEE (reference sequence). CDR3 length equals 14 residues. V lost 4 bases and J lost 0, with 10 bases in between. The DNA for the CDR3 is TGTGCCAGCAGCCCGGGACGGCACCAAGAGACCCAGTACTTC. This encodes CASSPGRHQETQYF.

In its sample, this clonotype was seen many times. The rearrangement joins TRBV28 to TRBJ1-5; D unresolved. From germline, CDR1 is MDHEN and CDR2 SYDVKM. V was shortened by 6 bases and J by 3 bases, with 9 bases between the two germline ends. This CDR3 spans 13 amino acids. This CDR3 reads CASRSRFNQPQHF. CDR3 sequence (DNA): TGTGCCAGCAGATCAAGATTCAATCAGCCCCAGCATTTT.

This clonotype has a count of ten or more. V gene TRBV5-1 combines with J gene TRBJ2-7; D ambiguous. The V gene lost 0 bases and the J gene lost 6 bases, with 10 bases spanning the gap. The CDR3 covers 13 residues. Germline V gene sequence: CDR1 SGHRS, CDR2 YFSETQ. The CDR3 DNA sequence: TGCGCCAGCAGCTTGGACGGTTGGGCCGAGCAGTACTTC. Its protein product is CASSLDGWAEQYF.

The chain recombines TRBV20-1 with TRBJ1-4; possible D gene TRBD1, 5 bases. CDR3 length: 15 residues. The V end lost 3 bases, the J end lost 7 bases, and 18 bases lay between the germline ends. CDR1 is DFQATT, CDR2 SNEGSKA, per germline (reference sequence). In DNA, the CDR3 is TGCAGTGCTAGCCACACCGGGACCGGTCTTGAAAAACTGTTTTTT. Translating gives CSASHTGTGLEKLFF.

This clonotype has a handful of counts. The CDR3: CASSPHQGSGNTIYF. CDR3 coding DNA: TGTGCCAGCAGTCCCCACCAAGGCTCTGGAAACACCATATATTTT. J is TRBJ1-3 and V is TRBV12-3 or TRBV12-4, with unresolved D. Trimming left V 5 bases short and J 0 bases short, with 11 bases between. The CDR3 runs to 15 residues.